This TCR beta chain was identified during a study of blood T cell repertoires in COVID-19. Study background: Nucleic acid was either cDNA or gDNA, and it came from T cells, B-cell-depleted T cells, or PBMCs.

Assay: immunoSEQ multiplex PCR; the TCRdb copy retains only in-frame clones and omits some. The sample contains around 300,000 clones, roughly 89% of which appear only once. Germline V gene lookup returns CDR1 MGHRA and CDR2 YSYEKL. The V segment lost 0 bases and the J segment 3 bases; nucleotides outside the gene matches: 5. The CDR3 is made up of 16 amino acids. This sequence originates from a woman aged 40-49 years who had recovered from COVID-19. Source material: peripheral blood. This rearrangement joins TRBV4-1 to TRBJ2-1, with 7 positions matching TRBD2. CDR3 protein: CASSQEAPGGYNEQFF. In nucleotides, the CDR3 is TGCGCCAGCAGCCAAGAGGCCCCGGGGGGCTACAATGAGCAGTTCTTC.